Included here is one TCR beta chain sequence, with context. An end of the junction does not agree with germline; a read error may underlie this. This record comes from a study of tumor-infiltrating lymphocytes in primary liver carcinoma. CDR1 is MDHEN and CDR2 is SYDVKM in the germline V gene. The CDR3 contains 15 residues. Starting material of about 480 ng total RNA yielded TCR beta cDNA via a constant-region primer. For TCR beta, libraries were produced by three nested multiplex PCR rounds using slightly modified ARM-PCR. Amplification in the first two PCR rounds was performed using TRBV1-TRBV30 forward primers and a C-beta reverse primer for 10 cycles each. In TCRdb, the multiplex PCR reads were re-called with MiXCR into one record per CDR3 protein. The repertoire holds tens of thousands of distinct CDR3 sequences, with 71% as singletons. From around 20-30 mg of unsorted bulk tissue, DNA and RNA were co-extracted together.

The chain recombines TRBV28 with TRBJ2-7, with D possibly called TRBD1 or TRBD2 (6 bases each). The TCR was taken from a young woman with primary liver carcinoma and hepatitis B virus infection. The specimen sequenced was liver tumor tissue from sampling region 3. Subset specified: tumor region T3, left-lateral pole. The CDR3 sequence: CTSSFWVGGVYEQYF. The DNA of the CDR3 is TGTACCAGCAGTTTCTGGGTGGGGGGCGTGTACGAGCAGTACTTC.